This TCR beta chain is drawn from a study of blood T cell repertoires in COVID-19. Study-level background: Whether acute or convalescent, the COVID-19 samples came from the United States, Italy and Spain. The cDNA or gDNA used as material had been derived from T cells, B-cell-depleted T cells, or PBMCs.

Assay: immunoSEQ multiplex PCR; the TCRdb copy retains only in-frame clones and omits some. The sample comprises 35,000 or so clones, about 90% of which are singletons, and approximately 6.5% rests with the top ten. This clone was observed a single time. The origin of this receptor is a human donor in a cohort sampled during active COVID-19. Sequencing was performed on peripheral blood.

The CDR3 DNA reads as TGTGCCAGCAGTTCTACCGGCTACGAGCAGTACTTC. It specifies CASSSTGYEQYF. V and J are TRBV27 and TRBJ2-7, with no clear D. Trimming left V 4 bases short and J 3 bases short, with 7 bases between. The CDR3 has 12 amino acids. Germline loops: CDR1 MNHEY, CDR2 SMNVEV (reference sequence).